This is a list of T cell receptor beta chains from one sample in a study of cytomegalovirus exposure and HLA in healthy donors. Profiling relied on immunoSEQ multiplex PCR, and the TCRdb table lists in-frame clones only, not all of them. The table shows 100,000 or so clones, with around four fifths occurring only once. Input material: PBMCs. These receptors were collected from a woman aged 40 to 50 in good health and CMV-seropositive. Both conserved end residues are part of each CDR3. A D gene is named only where the DNA matches it firmly. Some rows have no size entry. The others give once, few or many, or a class for an expanded clone.

V: TRBV6-1
size: NA
J: TRBJ2-7
D: NA
DNA: TGTGCCAGTCTTTCCCCGCCAACTCCCTACGAGCAGTACTTC
CDR3: CASLSPPTPYEQYF

V: TRBV5-6
size: few
J: TRBJ1-1
D: NA
DNA: TGTGCCAGCAGCTTCCTGGCCCATGAAGCTTTCTTT
CDR3: CASSFLAHEAFF

V: TRBV7-6
size: NA
J: TRBJ2-1
D: TRBD2
DNA: TGTGCCAGCAGCTTAAGCGGGGGCCGCTACAATGAGCAGTTCTTC
CDR3: CASSLSGGRYNEQFF

V: TRBV28
size: NA
J: TRBJ1-2
D: NA
DNA: TGTGCCAGTCAACAGGGAGTGGTAGCACCTGGTCCCTATGGCTACACCTTC
CDR3: CASQQGVVAPGPYGYTF

V: TRBV6-4
size: NA
J: TRBJ2-2
D: NA
DNA: TGTGCCAGCAGTGCGGGTCCCCTCACCGGGGAGCTGTTTTTT
CDR3: CASSAGPLTGELFF

V: TRBV19
size: NA
J: TRBJ1-5
D: NA
DNA: TGTGCCAGTAGTAAAACGTCCAACCTCGGTCAGCCCCAGCATTTT
CDR3: CASSKTSNLGQPQHF

V: TRBV18
size: NA
J: TRBJ1-2
D: NA
DNA: TGTGCCAGCTCACGAAGTCAATTGGGGGCCACTGGGTATGGCTACACCTTC
CDR3: CASSRSQLGATGYGYTF

V: TRBV28
size: NA
J: TRBJ2-2
D: TRBD2
DNA: TGTGCCAGCAGTTTATGGGGAGGCGGGAGGGCCAACACCGGGGAGCTGTTTTTT
CDR3: CASSLWGGGRANTGELFF

V: TRBV7-9
size: NA
J: TRBJ1-3
D: TRBD1
DNA: TGTGCCAGCAGCTCCCCGGGGCAGGGGGAAGGAAACACCATATATTTT
CDR3: CASSSPGQGEGNTIYF

V: TRBV6-1
size: NA
J: TRBJ2-5
D: TRBD2
DNA: TGTGCCAGCAGTGAAAGGACTAGCGGGAGAAGGTGGGAGACCCAGTACTTC
CDR3: CASSERTSGRRWETQYF

V: TRBV5-1
size: NA
J: TRBJ2-2
D: TRBD2
DNA: TGCGCCAGCAGCAGGCTAGCGGGAGGAAACACCGGGGAGCTGTTTTTT
CDR3: CASSRLAGGNTGELFF

V: TRBV4-1
size: NA
J: TRBJ2-5
D: NA
DNA: TGCGCCAGCAGCCAACGACGGGGGTCCATGGAGACCCAGTACTTC
CDR3: CASSQRRGSMETQYF

V: TRBV11-2
size: NA
J: TRBJ2-1
D: NA
DNA: TGTGCCAGCAGCTTAGAAATTCATCGGCTAGTCGCTAAGAATGAGCAGTTCTTC
CDR3: CASSLEIHRLVAKNEQFF

V: TRBV29-1
size: once
J: TRBJ1-2
D: NA
DNA: TGCAGCGTTGAGTTGCAGTCTCTTAACTATGGCTACACCTTC
CDR3: CSVELQSLNYGYTF

V: TRBV27
size: NA
J: TRBJ2-1
D: TRBD2
DNA: TGTGCCAGCAAATCTGGGACTAGAATGAACTACAATGAGCAGTTCTTC
CDR3: CASKSGTRMNYNEQFF

V: TRBV19
size: NA
J: TRBJ1-6
D: TRBD1
DNA: TGTGCCAGTAGGCGACAGGGAAGCTCCTATAATTCACCCCTCCACTTT
CDR3: CASRRQGSSYNSPLHF

V: TRBV5-1
size: NA
J: TRBJ1-2
D: TRBD1
DNA: TGCGCCAGCAGCTGGGGACAGAATAACTATGGCTACACCTTC
CDR3: CASSWGQNNYGYTF

V: TRBV27
size: NA
J: TRBJ1-5
D: TRBD1
DNA: TGTGCCAGCAGTCCCCTCAGGGGGTGGCAGCCCCAGCATTTT
CDR3: CASSPLRGWQPQHF

V: TRBV7-8
size: NA
J: TRBJ2-1
D: TRBD2
DNA: TGTGCCAGTAGAATATCAGGGAGCGGGGGGGCTAATGAGCAGTTCTTC
CDR3: CASRISGSGGANEQFF

V: TRBV19
size: NA
J: TRBJ2-1
D: TRBD2
DNA: TGTGCCAGTAGTCTAGGGCCAGCGGGAGGCCCCTACAATGAGCAGTTCTTC
CDR3: CASSLGPAGGPYNEQFF

V: TRBV7-9
size: NA
J: TRBJ2-1
D: NA
DNA: TGTGCCAGCAGCTCACAAGACAAACACAATGAGCAGTTCTTC
CDR3: CASSSQDKHNEQFF

V: TRBV6-4
size: NA
J: TRBJ1-1
D: NA
DNA: TGTGCCTCCAACCCGGGGGAACTGAGGACTGAAGCTTTCTTT
CDR3: CASNPGELRTEAFF

V: TRBV6-5
size: NA
J: TRBJ1-1
D: TRBD1
DNA: TGTGCCAGCAGTCAACAGGGGGCTGAAGCTTTCTTT
CDR3: CASSQQGAEAFF

V: TRBV7-2
size: NA
J: TRBJ2-7
D: NA
DNA: TGTGCCAGCAGCTTATCCGGGGGTGGCTACGAGCAGTACTTC
CDR3: CASSLSGGGYEQYF

V: TRBV7-2
size: NA
J: TRBJ2-7
D: NA
DNA: TGTGCCAGCAGCCGCCTATTAGCACTAGAATACGAGCAGTACTTC
CDR3: CASSRLLALEYEQYF

V: TRBV6-4
size: few
J: TRBJ1-2
D: NA
DNA: TGTGCCAGCAGAAGGGGTAGCACTGATGGCTACACCTTC
CDR3: CASRRGSTDGYTF

V: TRBV4-3
size: NA
J: TRBJ2-5
D: TRBD2
DNA: TGCGCCAGCAGCCAAGAAAACAGCGGGGGGCGGGGGGAGACCCAGTACTTC
CDR3: CASSQENSGGRGETQYF

V: TRBV2
size: NA
J: TRBJ2-3
D: TRBD1
DNA: TGTGCCAGCAATTTCCCGGGACAGGGATTGACAGATACGCAGTATTTT
CDR3: CASNFPGQGLTDTQYF

V: TRBV5-5
size: NA
J: TRBJ2-1
D: TRBD1
DNA: TGTGCCAGCAGTCGACAGGGGATGGGCTCCTACAATGAGCAGTTCTTC
CDR3: CASSRQGMGSYNEQFF

V: TRBV19
size: NA
J: TRBJ2-1
D: NA
DNA: TGTGCCAGTAGTATCAGTTACAATGAGCAGTTCTTC
CDR3: CASSISYNEQFF

V: TRBV6-1
size: NA
J: TRBJ1-1
D: NA
DNA: TGTGCCAGCACCGAGGAGCCTGAAGCTTTCTTT
CDR3: CASTEEPEAFF

V: TRBV19
size: once
J: TRBJ2-2
D: TRBD2
DNA: TGTGCCACCTCGACCGGGGGGTCGACCGGGGAGCTGTTTTTT
CDR3: CATSTGGSTGELFF

V: TRBV7-2
size: NA
J: TRBJ2-2
D: TRBD2
DNA: TGTGCCAGCAGCTTAGCCCCCCCCGGGGCGGGGGGATCGAACACCGGGGAGCTGTTTTTT
CDR3: CASSLAPPGAGGSNTGELFF

V: TRBV27
size: NA
J: TRBJ2-7
D: NA
DNA: TGTGCCAGCAGTTTTACAGCGGCTACCTACGAGCAGTACTTC
CDR3: CASSFTAATYEQYF

V: TRBV4-2
size: NA
J: TRBJ2-1
D: NA
DNA: TGTGCCAGCAGCCAAGATGTAGGAGAGGCGGTCAATGAGCAGTTCTTC
CDR3: CASSQDVGEAVNEQFF

V: TRBV4-3
size: NA
J: TRBJ2-1
D: NA
DNA: TGCGCCAGCAGCCAAGACCGACAGTCCTACAATGAGCAGTTCTTC
CDR3: CASSQDRQSYNEQFF

V: TRBV7-9
size: NA
J: TRBJ2-7
D: NA
DNA: TGTGCCAGCAGCACTTCCCGGGACTTTTCCTACGAGCAGTACTTC
CDR3: CASSTSRDFSYEQYF

V: TRBV19
size: NA
J: TRBJ1-1
D: TRBD1
DNA: TGTGCCAGTAGGACTTTTTTGACAGGGAACACTGAGGCTTTCTTT
CDR3: CASRTFLTGNTEAFF

V: TRBV7-9
size: NA
J: TRBJ2-1
D: NA
DNA: TGTGCCAGCAGCTTAGACTTGCCCTACAATGAGCAGTTCTTC
CDR3: CASSLDLPYNEQFF

V: TRBV28
size: NA
J: TRBJ2-6
D: TRBD1
DNA: TGTGCCAGCAGTCCCTACAGGGGTGGGGCCAACGTCCTGACTTTC
CDR3: CASSPYRGGANVLTF

V: TRBV9
size: NA
J: TRBJ2-1
D: TRBD2
DNA: TGTGCCAGCAGCCCGTTGAGGACTAGCAATGAGCAGTTCTTC
CDR3: CASSPLRTSNEQFF

V: TRBV5-1
size: NA
J: TRBJ1-2
D: NA
DNA: TGCGCCAGCAGCCGCGGGGGGAACGGCGGCTACACCTTC
CDR3: CASSRGGNGGYTF

V: TRBV29-1
size: NA
J: TRBJ2-7
D: TRBD2
DNA: TGCAGCGTTGCGTCAAGCGGGAGGTCCTACGAGCAGTACTTC
CDR3: CSVASSGRSYEQYF

V: TRBV7-9
size: few
J: TRBJ2-7
D: NA
DNA: TGTGCCAGCAGCTTAGGAGCTACAGGGTCGAGCCACGAGCAGTACTTC
CDR3: CASSLGATGSSHEQYF

V: TRBV7-2
size: NA
J: TRBJ1-1
D: NA
DNA: TGTGCCAGCAGCCGCGGGTGGACTGAAGCTTTCTTT
CDR3: CASSRGWTEAFF

V: TRBV2
size: NA
J: TRBJ2-1
D: TRBD1
DNA: TGTGCCAGCAGTGAAGAAGGGAGACAGGGGGCGGACGAGCAGTTCTTC
CDR3: CASSEEGRQGADEQFF

V: TRBV6-5
size: NA
J: TRBJ2-5
D: NA
DNA: TGTGCCAGCAGTGCCACAGGGTCCGGAGTAGAGACCCAGTACTTC
CDR3: CASSATGSGVETQYF

V: TRBV19
size: NA
J: TRBJ2-1
D: NA
DNA: TGTGCCAGTACTTCACGCCCCGGTTCGTCCGGGGGGCATGAGCAGTTCTTC
CDR3: CASTSRPGSSGGHEQFF